The T cell receptor beta chain described here comes from a study of T cell responses to AZD1222 COVID-19 vaccine. On this clone itself: The antigen remains undetermined.

The study, taken as a whole, reports: Close to half of spike-specific TCRs reportedly recognize unmutated variant regions. CD4 TCRs linked to vaccination spanned spike, dominating at 160-218 and 743-854. Sampling that yielded the repertoires occurred only after the peak T cell response. Increases in Spike-specific TCR breadth and depth were seen after two AZD1222 doses.

Method: immunoSEQ multiplex PCR; TCRdb's copy keeps in-frame clones and lacks some. The sample has tens of thousands of clones, roughly 86% seen once. The V gene's germline CDR1 is SGHDT and CDR2 YYEEEE. The CDR3 totals 13 residues. The germline V and J ends were trimmed by 6 bases and 3 bases, with 11 bases remaining between them. The source material was peripheral blood, sampled on day 0 of AZD1222 vaccination. The chain joins TRBV5-6 to TRBJ2-3; TRBD1 or TRBD2 may be the D gene (5 bases each). The TCR sequence derives from an adult in good health. Here the CDR3 DNA reads TGTGCCAGCACCGACGAGGGGACAGATACGCAGTATTTT. Encoded protein: CASTDEGTDTQYF.